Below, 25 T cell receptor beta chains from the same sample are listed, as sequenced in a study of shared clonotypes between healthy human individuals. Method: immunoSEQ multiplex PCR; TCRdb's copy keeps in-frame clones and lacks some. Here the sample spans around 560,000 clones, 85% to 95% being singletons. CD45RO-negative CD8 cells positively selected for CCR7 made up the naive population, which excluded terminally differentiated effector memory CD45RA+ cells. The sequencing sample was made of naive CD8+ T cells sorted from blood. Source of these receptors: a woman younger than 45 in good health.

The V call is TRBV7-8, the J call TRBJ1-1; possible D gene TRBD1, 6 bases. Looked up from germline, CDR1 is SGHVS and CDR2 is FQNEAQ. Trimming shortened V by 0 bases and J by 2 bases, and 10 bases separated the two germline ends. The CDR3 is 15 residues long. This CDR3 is CASSLAPQGNTEAFF. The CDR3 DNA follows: TGTGCCAGCAGCTTAGCGCCACAGGGAAACACTGAAGCTTTCTTT.

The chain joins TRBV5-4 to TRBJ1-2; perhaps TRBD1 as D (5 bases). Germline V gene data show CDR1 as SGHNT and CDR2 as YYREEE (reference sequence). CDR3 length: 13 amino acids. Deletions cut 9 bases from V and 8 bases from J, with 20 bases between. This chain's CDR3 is CATAAWDGQGYTF. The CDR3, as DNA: TGTGCCACGGCTGCCTGGGACGGGCAAGGCTACACCTTC. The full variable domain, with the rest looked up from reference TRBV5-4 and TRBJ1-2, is ETGVTQSPTHLIKTRGQQVTLRCSSQSGHNTVSWYQQALGQGPQFIFQYYREEENGRGNFPPRFSGLQFPNYSSELNVNALELDDSALYLCATAAWDGQGYTFGSGTRLTVV.

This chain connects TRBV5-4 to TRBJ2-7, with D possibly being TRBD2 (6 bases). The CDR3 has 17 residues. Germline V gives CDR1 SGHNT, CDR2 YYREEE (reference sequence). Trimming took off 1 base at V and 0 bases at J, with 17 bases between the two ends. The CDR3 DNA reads TGTGCCAGCAGCTTGATTGCGGTCGGGGGAATCTCCTACGAGCAGTACTTC. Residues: CASSLIAVGGISYEQYF.

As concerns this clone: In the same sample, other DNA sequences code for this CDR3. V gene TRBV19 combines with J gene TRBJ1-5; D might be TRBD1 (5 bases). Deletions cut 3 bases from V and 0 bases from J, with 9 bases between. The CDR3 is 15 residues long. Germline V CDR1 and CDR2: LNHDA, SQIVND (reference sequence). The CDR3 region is CASSITGYSNQPQHF. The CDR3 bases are TGTGCCAGTAGTATCACAGGCTATAGCAATCAGCCCCAGCATTTT.

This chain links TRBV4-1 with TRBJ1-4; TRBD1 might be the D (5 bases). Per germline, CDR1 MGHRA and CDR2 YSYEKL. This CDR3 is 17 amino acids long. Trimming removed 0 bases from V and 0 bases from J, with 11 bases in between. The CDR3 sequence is CASSQDGGGATNEKLFF. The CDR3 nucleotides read TGCGCCAGCAGCCAAGATGGGGGGGGAGCAACTAATGAAAAACTGTTTTTT.

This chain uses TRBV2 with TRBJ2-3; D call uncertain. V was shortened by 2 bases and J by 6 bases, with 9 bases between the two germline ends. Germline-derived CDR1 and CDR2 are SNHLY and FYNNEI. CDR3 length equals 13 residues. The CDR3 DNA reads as TGTGCCAGCAGTGAAAGCTCGACGGATACGCAGTATTTT. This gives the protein CASSESSTDTQYF.

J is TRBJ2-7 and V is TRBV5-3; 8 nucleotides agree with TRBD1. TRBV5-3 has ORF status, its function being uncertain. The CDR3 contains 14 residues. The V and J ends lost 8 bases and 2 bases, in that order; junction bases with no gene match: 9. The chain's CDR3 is CASSPRQGPYEQYF. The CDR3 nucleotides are TGTGCCAGCAGCCCTCGACAGGGGCCCTACGAGCAGTACTTC.

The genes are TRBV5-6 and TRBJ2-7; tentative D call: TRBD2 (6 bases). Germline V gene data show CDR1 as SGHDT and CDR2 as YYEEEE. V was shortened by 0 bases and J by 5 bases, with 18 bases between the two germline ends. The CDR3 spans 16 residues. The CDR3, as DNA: TGTGCCAGCAGCTTGGCCCTGGGGGGAGGACTCGACGAGCAGTACTTC. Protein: CASSLALGGGLDEQYF.

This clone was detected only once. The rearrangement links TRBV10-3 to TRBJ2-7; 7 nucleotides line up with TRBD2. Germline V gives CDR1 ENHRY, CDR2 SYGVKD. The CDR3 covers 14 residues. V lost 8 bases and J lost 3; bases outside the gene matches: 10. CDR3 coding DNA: TGTGCCATCCAGAGGGAGGGAACCTACTACGAGCAGTACTTC. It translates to CAIQREGTYYEQYF.

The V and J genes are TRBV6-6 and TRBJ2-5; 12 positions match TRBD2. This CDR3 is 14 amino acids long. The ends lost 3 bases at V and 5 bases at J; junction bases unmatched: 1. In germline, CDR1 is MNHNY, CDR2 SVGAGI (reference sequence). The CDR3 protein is CASSYTSGRETQYF. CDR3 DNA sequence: TGTGCCAGCAGTTATACTAGCGGGAGGGAGACCCAGTACTTC.

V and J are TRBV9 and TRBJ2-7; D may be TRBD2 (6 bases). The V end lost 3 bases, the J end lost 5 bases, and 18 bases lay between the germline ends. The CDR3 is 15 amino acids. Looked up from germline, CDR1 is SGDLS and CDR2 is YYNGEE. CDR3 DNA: TGTGCCAGCAGCGGGCGGGACTCCTCCTACCACGAGCAGTACTTC. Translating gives CASSGRDSSYHEQYF.

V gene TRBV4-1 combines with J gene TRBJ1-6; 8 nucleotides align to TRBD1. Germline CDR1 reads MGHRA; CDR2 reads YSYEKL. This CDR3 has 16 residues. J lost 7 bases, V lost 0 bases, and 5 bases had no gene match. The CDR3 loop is CASSQEPGQVNSPLHF. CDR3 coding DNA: TGCGCCAGCAGCCAAGAACCGGGACAGGTCAATTCACCCCTCCACTTT.

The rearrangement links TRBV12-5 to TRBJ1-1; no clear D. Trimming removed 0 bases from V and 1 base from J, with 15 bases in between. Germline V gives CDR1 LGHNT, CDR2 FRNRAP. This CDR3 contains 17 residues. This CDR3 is CASGLVAGMGKNTEAFF. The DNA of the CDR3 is TGTGCTAGTGGTTTGGTGGCCGGGATGGGTAAGAACACTGAAGCTTTCTTT.

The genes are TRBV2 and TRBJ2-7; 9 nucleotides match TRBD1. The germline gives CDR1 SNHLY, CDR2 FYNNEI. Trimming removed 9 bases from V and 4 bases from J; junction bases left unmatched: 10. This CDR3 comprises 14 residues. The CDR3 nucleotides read TGTGCCAGTCAGACAGGGGGATCGGCGTACGAGCAGTACTTC. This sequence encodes CASQTGGSAYEQYF.

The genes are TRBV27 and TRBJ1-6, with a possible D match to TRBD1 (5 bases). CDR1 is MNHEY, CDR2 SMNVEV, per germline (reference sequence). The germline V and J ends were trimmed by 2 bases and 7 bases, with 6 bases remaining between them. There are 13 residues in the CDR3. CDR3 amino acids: CASSLGGNSPLHF. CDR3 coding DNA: TGTGCCAGCAGTTTAGGGGGAAATTCACCCCTCCACTTT.

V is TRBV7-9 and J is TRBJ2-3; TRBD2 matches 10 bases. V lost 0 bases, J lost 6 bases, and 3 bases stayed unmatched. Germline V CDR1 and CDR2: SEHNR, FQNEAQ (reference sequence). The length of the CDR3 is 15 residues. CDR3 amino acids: CASSLASGRDDTQYF. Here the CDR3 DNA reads TGTGCCAGCAGCTTAGCCAGCGGGAGGGACGATACGCAGTATTTT.

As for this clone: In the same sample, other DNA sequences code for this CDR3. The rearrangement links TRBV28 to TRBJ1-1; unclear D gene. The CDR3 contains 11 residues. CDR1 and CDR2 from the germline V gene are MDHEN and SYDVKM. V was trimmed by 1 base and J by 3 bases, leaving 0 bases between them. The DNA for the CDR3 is TGTGCCAGCAGTTTATACACTGAAGCTTTCTTT. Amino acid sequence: CASSLYTEAFF.

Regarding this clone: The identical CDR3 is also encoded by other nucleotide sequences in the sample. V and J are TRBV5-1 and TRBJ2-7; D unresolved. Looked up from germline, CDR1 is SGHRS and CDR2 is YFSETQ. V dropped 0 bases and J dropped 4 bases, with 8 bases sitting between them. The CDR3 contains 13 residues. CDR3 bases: TGCGCCAGCAGCTTGGCCGACGGGTACGAGCAGTACTTC. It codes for CASSLADGYEQYF.

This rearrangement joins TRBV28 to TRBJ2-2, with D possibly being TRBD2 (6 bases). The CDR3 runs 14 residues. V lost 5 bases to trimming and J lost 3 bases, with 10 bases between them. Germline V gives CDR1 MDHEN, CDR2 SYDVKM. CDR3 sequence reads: CASSPTGDTGELFF. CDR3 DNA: TGTGCCAGCAGTCCCACGGGGGACACCGGGGAGCTGTTTTTT.

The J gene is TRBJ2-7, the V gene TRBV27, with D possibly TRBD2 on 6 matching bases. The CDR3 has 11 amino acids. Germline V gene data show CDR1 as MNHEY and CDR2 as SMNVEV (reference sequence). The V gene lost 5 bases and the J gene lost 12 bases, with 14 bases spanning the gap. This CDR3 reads CASSVAGSTYF. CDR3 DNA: TGTGCCAGCAGTGTAGCCGGGAGTACGTACTTC.

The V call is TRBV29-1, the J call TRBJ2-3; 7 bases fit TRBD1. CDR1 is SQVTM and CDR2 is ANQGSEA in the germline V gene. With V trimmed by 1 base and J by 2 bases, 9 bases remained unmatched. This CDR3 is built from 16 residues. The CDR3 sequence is CSVEGGGQEPTDTQYF. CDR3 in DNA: TGCAGCGTTGAAGGAGGAGGACAGGAGCCCACAGATACGCAGTATTTT.

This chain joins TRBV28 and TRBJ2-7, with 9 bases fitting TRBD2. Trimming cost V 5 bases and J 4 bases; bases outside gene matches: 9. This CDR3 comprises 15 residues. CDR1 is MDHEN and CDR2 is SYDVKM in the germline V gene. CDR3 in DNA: TGTGCCAGCAGTCCTCTAGCGGGATCTCCTTACGAGCAGTACTTC. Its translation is CASSPLAGSPYEQYF.

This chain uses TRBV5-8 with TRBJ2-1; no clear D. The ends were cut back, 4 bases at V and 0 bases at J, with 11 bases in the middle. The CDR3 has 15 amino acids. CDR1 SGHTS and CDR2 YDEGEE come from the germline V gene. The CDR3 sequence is CASSPESSSYNEQFF. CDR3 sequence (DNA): TGTGCCAGCAGCCCAGAATCCAGCTCCTACAATGAGCAGTTCTTC.

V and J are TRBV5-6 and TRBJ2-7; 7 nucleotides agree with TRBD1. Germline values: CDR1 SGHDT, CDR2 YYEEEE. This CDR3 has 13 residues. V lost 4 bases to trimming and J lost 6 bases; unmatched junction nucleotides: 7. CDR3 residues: CASSPGGTAEQYF. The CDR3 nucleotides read TGTGCCAGCAGCCCGGGTGGGACAGCCGAGCAGTACTTC.

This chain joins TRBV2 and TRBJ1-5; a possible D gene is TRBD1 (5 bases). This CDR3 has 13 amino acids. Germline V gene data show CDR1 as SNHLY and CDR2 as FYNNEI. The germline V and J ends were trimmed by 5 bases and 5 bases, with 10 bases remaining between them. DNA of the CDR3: TGTGCCAGCAGTAGCCGGGGGGATCAGCCCCAGCATTTT. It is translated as CASSSRGDQPQHF.